This is a list of T cell receptor beta chains from one sample in a study of T cells in tuberculosis. The assay was immunoSEQ multiplex PCR, and TCRdb's table has in-frame clones only and misses some. The repertoire holds about 25,000 clones, with nearly 97% as singletons. The sequenced sample consisted of PBMCs. Source of these receptors: a donor aged 10-35 years with latent tuberculosis or without tuberculosis infection. CDR3s include the opening cysteine and the closing phenylalanine or tryptophan. The order of the fields is J gene, V gene, CDR3 protein.

TRBJ2-1	TRBV9	CASSGSAGGLYNEQFF
TRBJ2-5	TRBV19	CASSSGRGRETQYF
TRBJ1-2	TRBV5-1	CASSRVGGYGYTF
TRBJ1-6	TRBV7-9	CASSLASRDRGYNSPLHF
TRBJ2-7	TRBV7-8	CASSLERGSSSEQYF
TRBJ2-6	TRBV6-5	CASSFRQGTGANVLTF
TRBJ2-3	TRBV7-3	CASSFTGTDTQYF
TRBJ1-1	TRBV27	CASRADRLNTEAFF
TRBJ2-3	TRBV9	CASSGRLVGFADTQYF
TRBJ1-6	TRBV18	CASSPMSDSPLHF
TRBJ1-6	TRBV11-2	CASSFGGTYSPLHF
TRBJ1-6	TRBV14	CASSQVPGQGDSPLHF
TRBJ1-2	TRBV19	CASSLGQGPYYGYTF
TRBJ1-2	TRBV7-3	CASSPGPGEGYGYTF
TRBJ2-2	TRBV4-1	CASKPRAIGSGVGGELFF
TRBJ2-2	TRBV2	CASSEGRGRGGELFF
TRBJ1-1	TRBV5-1	CASSVGQGANEAFF
TRBJ1-1	TRBV5-4	CASSNRGSTEAFF
TRBJ1-2	TRBV6-1	CANTSGTSNYGYTF
TRBJ2-3	TRBV6-5	CASSYHGTSEDTQYF
TRBJ2-2	TRBV5-4	CASSLVGGGFTGELFF
TRBJ2-5	TRBV6-5	CASRHRGRGKETQYF
TRBJ2-3	TRBV5-6	CASSPAAGVDTQYF
TRBJ1-4	TRBV5-1	CASSLLPGQGHEKLFF
TRBJ1-1	TRBV6-1	CASSEAPDTAEAFF
TRBJ2-7	TRBV7-8	CASSPGDRDSYEQYF
TRBJ1-1	TRBV4-1	CASSLGSQGSTEAFF
TRBJ2-7	TRBV11-2	CASSLGRGTYEQYF
TRBJ2-1	TRBV2	CAGRAAYNEQFF